This T cell receptor beta chain was retrieved from a study of graft-versus-host responses after intestinal transplantation. Study-level points and caveats: Early post-transplant declines in HvG were associated with peak levels of circulating GvH clones.

Here immunoSEQ multiplex PCR was the method, and the copy in TCRdb shows in-frame clones only, minus some. The table includes 75,000 to 100,000 clones, roughly 93% detected once. CDR3 length: 14 residues. Germline V CDR1 and CDR2: MDHEN, SYDVKM. V shed 4 bases, J shed 5 bases, and the junction held 8 bases outside the gene matches. For this clone: Its antigen is as yet unknown.

The chain is built from TRBV28 and TRBJ2-7; 7 nucleotides align to TRBD2. This TCR came from a human donor who received an intestinal transplant. Sequenced here: unstimulated CD8+ T cells sorted from spleen or lymph node cells, sampled before intestinal transplant. For the CDR3, the DNA is TGTGCCAGCAGTTCCCCGCGGGGGATCGACGAGCAGTACTTC. It is translated as CASSSPRGIDEQYF.